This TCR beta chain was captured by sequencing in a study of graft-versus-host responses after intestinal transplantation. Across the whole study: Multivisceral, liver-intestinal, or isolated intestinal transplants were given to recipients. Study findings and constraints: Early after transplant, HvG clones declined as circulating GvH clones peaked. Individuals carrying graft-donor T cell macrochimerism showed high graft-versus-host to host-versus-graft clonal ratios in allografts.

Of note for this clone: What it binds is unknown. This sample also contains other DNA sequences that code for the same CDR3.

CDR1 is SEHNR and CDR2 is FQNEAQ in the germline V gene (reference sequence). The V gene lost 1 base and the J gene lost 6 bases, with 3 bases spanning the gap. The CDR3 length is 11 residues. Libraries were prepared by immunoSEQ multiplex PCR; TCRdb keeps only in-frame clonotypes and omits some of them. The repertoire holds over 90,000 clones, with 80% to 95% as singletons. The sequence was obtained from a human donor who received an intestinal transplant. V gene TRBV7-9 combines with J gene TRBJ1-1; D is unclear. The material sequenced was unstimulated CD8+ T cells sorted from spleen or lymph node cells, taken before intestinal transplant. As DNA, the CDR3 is TGTGCCAGCAGCTTAGACCCTGAAGCTTTCTTT. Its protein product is CASSLDPEAFF. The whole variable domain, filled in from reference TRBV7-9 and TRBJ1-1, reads DTGVSQNPRHKITKRGQNVTFRCDPISEHNRLYWYRQTLGQGPEFLTYFQNEAQLEKSRLLSDRFSAERPKGSFSTLEIQRTEQGDSAMYLCASSLDPEAFFGQGTRLTVV.